This TCR beta chain was identified in a study of blood T cell repertoires in COVID-19. Study-wide background: Nucleic acid was either cDNA or gDNA, and it came from T cells, B-cell-depleted T cells, or PBMCs.

As processed by the authors: Reference gene primer amplification gave nucleated cell count estimates. Profiled with immunoSEQ multiplex PCR; TCRdb holds only in-frame clones, not every one. That table furnishes V, J and clone size, whereas the DNA furnished D and trimming. This sample has about 57,000 clones; roughly nine tenths occur once, and the top ten carry around a fifth. In Seattle, patients joined the study during active infection and were tracked longitudinally. The CDR3 spans 14 residues. The V gene lost 8 bases and the J gene lost 0 bases, with 11 bases spanning the gap. Germline V gives CDR1 MNHEY, CDR2 SMNVEV (reference sequence).

The TCR comes from an elderly woman with COVID-19, enrolled during active disease. The sequenced material came from peripheral blood. The J gene is TRBJ1-5, the V gene TRBV27; a possible D gene is TRBD1 (5 bases). The CDR3 coding sequence is TGTGCCAGCCGGGGGGGATATAGCAATCAGCCCCAGCATTTT. This translates into CASRGGYSNQPQHF.